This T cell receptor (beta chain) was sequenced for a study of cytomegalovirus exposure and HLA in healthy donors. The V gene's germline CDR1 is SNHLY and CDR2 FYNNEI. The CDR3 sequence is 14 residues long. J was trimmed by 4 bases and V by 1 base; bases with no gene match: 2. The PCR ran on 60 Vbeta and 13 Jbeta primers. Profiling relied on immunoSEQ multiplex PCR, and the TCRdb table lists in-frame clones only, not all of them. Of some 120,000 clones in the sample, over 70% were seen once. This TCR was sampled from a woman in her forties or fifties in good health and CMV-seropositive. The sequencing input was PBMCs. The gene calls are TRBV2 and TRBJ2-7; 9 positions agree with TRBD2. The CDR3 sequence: CASSEGLAEYEQYF. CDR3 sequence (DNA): TGTGCCAGCAGTGAAGGACTAGCGGAATACGAGCAGTACTTC.